This T cell receptor beta chain was retrieved from a study of early T cells in non-severe SARS-CoV-2 infection. For the study at large: The sequenced material was bulk RNA from unsorted whole blood, and its chains were unpaired. Study-level points and caveats: CD4 and private specificities were missed by VDJdb matching, which favored anti-spike CD8 responses.

Germline-derived CDR1 and CDR2 are ENHRY and SYGVKD. This CDR3 comprises 13 residues. Trimming pared 5 bases from V and 9 bases from J, leaving 14 bases between. Individual cDNA molecules were tagged with unique molecular identifiers. TCRdb called the 5' RACE reads again in MiXCR, with one record for every CDR3 protein. The sample lists tens of thousands of distinct CDR3 sequences; 4.5% to 7.5% were seen once. This clonotype was recorded a few times. Its cognate antigen is unknown. Here the sequenced sample was whole blood, taken at baseline. The TCR was taken from an adult who was a healthcare worker with PCR-confirmed SARS-CoV-2 infection or an uninfected control (not recorded which). The rearrangement joins TRBV10-3 to TRBJ2-1; D may be TRBD1 (6 bases). CDR3 sequence: CAISTMDSIEQFF. The CDR3 nucleotides read TGTGCCATCAGTACGATGGACAGTATTGAGCAGTTCTTC.